This T cell receptor (beta chain) originates from a study of blood T cell repertoires in COVID-19. Study-level background: Samples representing acute and convalescent COVID-19 were sourced from the United States, Italy and Spain.

Cohort assignment relied on participant-reported clinical history. Measured with immunoSEQ multiplex PCR; TCRdb has only the in-frame clones, and not every one. The sample has about 410,000 clones, less than 95% seen once. Germline CDR1 is SNHLY and CDR2 is FYNNEI. Trimming took 6 bases from V and 8 from J; bases not matched to a gene: 6. The CDR3 sequence is 14 residues long. The origin of this receptor is a man younger than 35 who had recovered from COVID-19. The sample comprised PBMCs or T cells enriched from blood (not recorded which). The chain combines TRBV2 with TRBJ1-3; 11 bases are shared with TRBD1. The chain's CDR3 is CASRAGQGAHTIYF. The CDR3 DNA is TGTGCCAGCAGGGCCGGACAGGGGGCGCACACCATATATTTT.